These 30 T cell receptor beta chains share one sample of origin, sequenced in a study of T cells after yellow fever vaccination. TCRdb passed the 5' RACE reads through MiXCR, listing each CDR3 protein once. The table includes just over 300,000 distinct CDR3 sequences, 3.6% detected once. This specimen was PBMCs, taken on the day of the yellow fever booster vaccination. These TCRs come from a man between 18 and 35 years old who received the YFV17D yellow fever vaccine.

This clonotype showed up many times. The chain recombines TRBV5-1 with TRBJ1-1; possibly TRBD1 for D (6 bases). Germline V lookup: CDR1 SGHRS, CDR2 YFSETQ. Trimming removed 4 bases from V and 8 bases from J, with 18 bases in between. The CDR3 extends over 14 amino acids. As DNA, the CDR3 is TGCGCCAGCAGCACCGCGGGGTTCGGGACAGAAGCTTTCTTT. Protein product: CASSTAGFGTEAFF.

This chain links TRBV6-1 with TRBJ1-5, with 7 bases identical to TRBD1. V shed 3 bases and J 9 bases; nucleotides not matched to a gene: 11. The CDR3 loop spans 15 amino acids. CDR1 is MNHNS and CDR2 is SASEGT in the germline V gene. The CDR3 reads CASSEQDRVGGPQHF. For the CDR3, the DNA is TGTGCCAGCAGTGAGCAAGACAGGGTTGGTGGGCCCCAGCATTTT.

This clonotype has more than one count but fewer than ten. V gene TRBV3-1 combines with J gene TRBJ1-1, with 8 bases matching TRBD1. V lost 6 bases to trimming and J lost 1 base; unmatched junction nucleotides: 4. Germline CDR1 and CDR2: LGHDT and YNNKEL (reference sequence). The CDR3 contains 14 residues. CDR3 loop: CASRRGQENTEAFF. In DNA, the CDR3 is TGTGCCAGCAGGCGGGGACAGGAGAACACTGAAGCTTTCTTT.

This clonotype was seen a handful of times. The V call is TRBV5-5, the J call TRBJ2-7, with D possibly called TRBD1 or TRBD2 (6 bases each). CDR3 length equals 15 residues. Germline values: CDR1 SGHKS, CDR2 YYEKEE (reference sequence). V gave up 3 bases and J gave up 3 bases, with 16 bases separating them. CDR3 nucleotide sequence: TGTGCCAGCAGCTCCCCCGGGGGCAGGGTCTACGAGCAGTACGTC. Protein sequence: CASSSPGGRVYEQYV.

In this sample, this clonotype turned up a few times. The CDR3 does not end in the conserved phenylalanine or tryptophan, so this is likely a read error. Because the CDR3's place on the DNA is in doubt, the DNA is left out and the CDR3 is given as listed by TCRdb. The chain combines TRBV7-6 with TRBJ2-3; no check of the table's D call, TRBD1, against the DNA was made. With termini counted, the CDR3 has 15 amino acids. Germline CDR1 is SGHVS and CDR2 is FNYEAQ. The chain's CDR3 is CASSLEGEGVQIRSI.

The rearrangement links TRBV5-4 to TRBJ1-6, with D perhaps TRBD1 (5 bases). Trimming cost V 2 bases and J 7 bases, with 13 bases left between them. The germline V gene has CDR1 SGHNT and CDR2 YYREEE (reference sequence). This CDR3 has 15 amino acids. CDR3: CASSFGSGRNSPLHF. The CDR3 DNA follows: TGTGCCAGCAGCTTCGGGTCGGGACGGAATTCACCCCTCCACTTT. Complete variable domain (other parts from reference TRBV5-4 and TRBJ1-6): ETGVTQSPTHLIKTRGQQVTLRCSSQSGHNTVSWYQQALGQGPQFIFQYYREEENGRGNFPPRFSGLQFPNYSSELNVNALELDDSALYLCASSFGSGRNSPLHFGNGTRLTVT.

This clonotype has more than one count but fewer than ten. The V call is TRBV27, the J call TRBJ1-2; D call uncertain. Germline values: CDR1 MNHEY, CDR2 SMNVEV (reference sequence). V dropped 4 bases and J dropped 3 bases, with 12 bases sitting between them. The length of the CDR3 is 14 residues. In DNA form, the CDR3 reads TGTGCCAGCAGTTCCGGGAACTCGTACTATGGCTACACCTTC. This gives the protein CASSSGNSYYGYTF.

The rearrangement uses TRBV6-6 and TRBJ2-2; TRBD2 matches 10 bases. The germline V gene encodes CDR1 MNHNY and CDR2 SVGAGI (reference sequence). This CDR3 spans 16 amino acids. J lost 0 bases, V lost 5 bases, and 3 bases had no gene match. CDR3 DNA sequence: TGTGCCAGCAGTAAAGGACTAGCGGCGAACACCGGGGAGCTGTTTTTT. This translates into CASSKGLAANTGELFF.

The chain couples TRBV5-4 to TRBJ2-5, with TRBD2 as a possible D gene (5 bases). V was pared by 1 base and J by 4 bases, with 14 bases between. The CDR3 totals 15 residues. CDR1 SGHNT and CDR2 YYREEE come from the germline V gene (reference sequence). In DNA, the CDR3 is TGTGCCAGCAGCTTGCCGGGGTCGGGTGGAGAGACCCAGTACTTC. It yields the protein CASSLPGSGGETQYF.

The V and J genes are TRBV5-1 and TRBJ2-5; 7 nucleotides match TRBD1. V trimming: 3 bases; J trimming: 5 bases; junction bases outside the gene matches: 13. This CDR3 spans 16 amino acids. Germline V gives CDR1 SGHRS, CDR2 YFSETQ. As DNA, the CDR3 is TGCGCCAGCAGCTCCCCTACGACAGGGCCTAGGGAGACCCAGTACTTC. Translated, it gives CASSSPTTGPRETQYF.

In nucleotides, the CDR3 is TGCAGTGCTCCGGACAGCTATGGCTACACCTTC. Its protein is CSAPDSYGYTF. The V gene is TRBV20-1, the J gene TRBJ1-2; a possible D gene is TRBD1 (6 bases). This CDR3 has 11 residues. Germline V gene data show CDR1 as DFQATT and CDR2 as SNEGSKA (reference sequence). V shed 5 bases and J shed 4 bases, with 8 bases lying between them.

This sequence joins TRBV4-1 and TRBJ2-3; D is unresolved. The CDR3 totals 15 residues. Germline V gives CDR1 MGHRA, CDR2 YSYEKL. V was shortened by 0 bases and J by 2 bases, with 9 bases between the two germline ends. The CDR3 sequence: CASSQEPATTDTQYF. The CDR3 bases are TGCGCCAGCAGCCAAGAGCCAGCGACCACAGATACGCAGTATTTT.

This clonotype was found a few times. This chain uses TRBV27 with TRBJ2-5; 7 nucleotides match TRBD1. Losses at the gene ends were 5 bases for V and 3 bases for J; bases not matched to a gene: 18. The V gene's germline CDR1 is MNHEY and CDR2 SMNVEV (reference sequence). There are 18 residues in the CDR3. CDR3 in DNA: TGTGCCAGCAGTGTAAACGGGACAGCACACCCTTGCAAAGAGACCCAGTACTTC. Its translation is CASSVNGTAHPCKETQYF.

There are a few counts of this clonotype. V and J are TRBV21-1 and TRBJ2-7; the D segment call TRBD2 is taken from the table without a DNA check. TRBV21-1 is shown as a pseudogene. The length of the CDR3 is 16 residues. CDR3 in amino acids: CASSKGYSGGAGEQYV. CDR3 nucleotide sequence: TGTGCCAGCAGCAAAGGTTATAGCGGGGGGGCTGGCGAGCAGTACGTC.

The rearrangement links TRBV7-6 to TRBJ1-5, with unresolved D. The CDR3 runs to 14 residues. Germline V gives CDR1 SGHVS, CDR2 FNYEAQ. V gave up 0 bases and J gave up 7 bases, with 10 bases separating them. CDR3 sequence (DNA): TGTGCCAGCAGCTTAGCGCCCTCTCCCCAGCCCCAGCATTTT. This sequence encodes CASSLAPSPQPQHF.

The sample holds many counts of this clonotype. The rearrangement links TRBV4-3 to TRBJ2-2, with TRBD2 matching 7 bases. CDR1 is LGHNA and CDR2 is YSLEER in the germline V gene. The V segment lost 4 bases and the J segment 0 bases; nucleotides outside the gene matches: 8. The CDR3 is made up of 17 amino acids. This CDR3 reads CASSPRSGATNTGELFF. The CDR3 bases are TGCGCCAGCAGCCCGAGAAGCGGGGCGACGAACACCGGGGAGCTGTTTTTT.

The chain links TRBV29-1 to TRBJ1-6, with a weak D call TRBD1 (6 bases). Germline loops: CDR1 SQVTM, CDR2 ANQGSEA. This CDR3 is 13 amino acids long. The germline V and J ends were trimmed by 6 bases and 7 bases, with 13 bases remaining between them. The chain's CDR3 is CSVRQETNSPLHF. Here the CDR3 DNA reads TGCAGCGTCCGACAGGAGACCAATTCACCCCTCCACTTT.

The sample holds a few counts of this clonotype. This sequence joins TRBV5-6 and TRBJ1-1, with 10 bases lining up with TRBD1. Unmatched junction bases numbered 9, after V lost 1 base and J lost 0 bases. The germline gives CDR1 SGHDT, CDR2 YYEEEE. The CDR3 contains 18 residues. The CDR3 coding sequence is TGTGCCAGCAGCTTGCAACCCGGGACAGGGGCCATGAACACTGAAGCTTTCTTT. This encodes CASSLQPGTGAMNTEAFF. Filled out from reference TRBV5-6 and TRBJ1-1, the complete variable domain reads DAGVTQSPTHLIKTRGQQVTLRCSPKSGHDTVSWYQQALGQGPQFIFQYYEEEERQRGNFPDRFSGHQFPNYSSELNVNALLLGDSALYLCASSLQPGTGAMNTEAFFGQGTRLTVV.

V gene TRBV20-1 combines with J gene TRBJ1-2, with TRBD1 matching over 8 bases. The length of the CDR3 is 14 residues. The V gene end was trimmed by 0 bases and the J gene end by 2 bases; junction bases not matched to a gene: 2. Germline V lookup: CDR1 DFQATT, CDR2 SNEGSKA (reference sequence). CDR3 loop: CSARDPGGNYGYTF. As DNA, the CDR3 is TGCAGTGCTAGAGATCCAGGGGGCAACTATGGCTACACCTTC.

This clonotype has ten or more counts. The chain is built from TRBV7-9 and TRBJ2-7; possible D gene TRBD2, 6 bases. V dropped 4 bases and J dropped 2 bases, with 12 bases sitting between them. Per germline, CDR1 SEHNR and CDR2 FQNEAQ (reference sequence). This CDR3 is 14 amino acids long. The CDR3 is CASSSPLAPYEQYV. The CDR3 nucleotides read TGTGCCAGCAGCTCCCCTCTAGCGCCCTACGAGCAGTACGTC.

This clonotype appeared many times. This sequence joins TRBV6-2 or TRBV6-3 and TRBJ2-5, with D unresolved. The germline V gene encodes CDR1 MNHEY and CDR2 SVGEGT. The length of the CDR3 is 13 residues. Trimming took 8 bases from V and 1 from J, leaving 11 bases between them. The DNA for the CDR3 is TGTGCCAGCTGCAGGAACCGCCAAGAGACCCAGTACTTC. It is translated as CASCRNRQETQYF.

This clonotype was counted many times. The chain links TRBV2 to TRBJ2-1; TRBD2 aligns across 7 bases. Germline-derived CDR1 and CDR2 are SNHLY and FYNNEI. The CDR3 has 15 residues. V lost 6 bases to trimming and J lost 0 bases; unmatched junction nucleotides: 5. The chain's CDR3 is CASRKRTSSYNEQFF. CDR3 DNA: TGTGCCAGCAGGAAGAGGACTAGCTCCTACAATGAGCAGTTCTTC.

This clonotype was seen a handful of times. The V call is TRBV15, the J call TRBJ2-3; 7 positions agree with TRBD1. The length of the CDR3 is 16 residues. Germline trimming cut 3 bases from V and 2 bases from J; bases unmatched to any gene: 8. Germline CDR1 reads LNHNV; CDR2 reads YYDKDF (reference sequence). CDR3 in DNA: TGTGCCACCAGCAGTACCGGGACAGACAACACAGATACGCAGTATTTT. Its translation is CATSSTGTDNTDTQYF.

This clonotype occurred many times. CDR3 region: CASSWHYEQYF. The CDR3 nucleotides are TGTGCCAGCAGCTGGCACTACGAGCAGTACTTC. The rearrangement joins TRBV7-9 to TRBJ2-7, with D uncertain. V was clipped by 4 bases and J by 3 bases, with 4 bases between them. This CDR3 region has 11 residues. Germline loops: CDR1 SEHNR, CDR2 FQNEAQ (reference sequence).

The chain is built from TRBV28 and TRBJ1-2; tentative D call: TRBD1 (5 bases). The CDR3 contains 12 residues. V lost 4 bases, J lost 8 bases, and 11 bases lay in between. The germline V gene has CDR1 MDHEN and CDR2 SYDVKM. CDR3 sequence (DNA): TGTGCCAGCAGTTGGGGGGTTGAAGGCTACACCTTC. Translation gives CASSWGVEGYTF.

This clonotype was seen ten or more times. The DNA is left out, because the CDR3 cannot be placed on it with certainty; the CDR3 is given as TCRdb lists it. CDR3 sequence: CASSLTFGAGLRQYF. This chain uses TRBV7-3 with TRBJ2-7; the D call TRBD1 from the table was never checked on the DNA. Including both end residues, the CDR3 is 15 amino acids long. Germline CDR1 SGHTA, CDR2 FQGTGA.

Many counts were recorded for this clonotype. The J gene is TRBJ2-5, the V gene TRBV21-1; the D call of TRBD1 is as the table states it, not checked on the DNA. TRBV21-1 is recorded as a pseudogene. The CDR3 runs to 18 residues. The CDR3 DNA reads as TGTGCCAGCAGCAAAGAGTATAGAGGACAGGGATCCCAAGAGACCCAGTACTTC. Amino acids: CASSKEYRGQGSQETQYF.

This clonotype was seen repeatedly, ten times or more. The rearrangement joins TRBV6-1 to TRBJ2-2; D gene uncertain. The V end was cut by 0 bases, the J end by 4 bases, with 9 bases between. CDR3 length: 15 residues. Looked up from germline, CDR1 is MNHNS and CDR2 is SASEGT. The CDR3, as DNA: TGTGCCAGCAGTGAAGCGTACAGTCTCACCGGGGAGCTGTTTTTT. It specifies CASSEAYSLTGELFF.

This clonotype occurred a few times. The J gene is TRBJ1-5, the V gene TRBV7-9; 9 nucleotides agree with TRBD1. Germline V gene lookup returns CDR1 SEHNR and CDR2 FQNEAQ (reference sequence). Trimming took 5 bases from V and 6 from J; bases not matched to a gene: 11. This CDR3 has 16 residues. CDR3 nucleotides: TGTGCCAGCAGCCACTCGGGACAGGGTTTCCCTCAGCCCCAGCATTTT. Translating gives CASSHSGQGFPQPQHF.

This clonotype was seen repeatedly, ten times or more. V usage is TRBV7-3 and J usage is TRBJ2-5; D perhaps matches TRBD1 (5 bases). Germline values: CDR1 SGHTA, CDR2 FQGTGA. The CDR3 is 13 residues long. Trimming took 2 bases from V and 5 from J, leaving 9 bases between them. The CDR3, as DNA: TGTGCCAGCAGCTTAGGGCACAGGGAGACCCAGTACTTC. This translates into CASSLGHRETQYF.